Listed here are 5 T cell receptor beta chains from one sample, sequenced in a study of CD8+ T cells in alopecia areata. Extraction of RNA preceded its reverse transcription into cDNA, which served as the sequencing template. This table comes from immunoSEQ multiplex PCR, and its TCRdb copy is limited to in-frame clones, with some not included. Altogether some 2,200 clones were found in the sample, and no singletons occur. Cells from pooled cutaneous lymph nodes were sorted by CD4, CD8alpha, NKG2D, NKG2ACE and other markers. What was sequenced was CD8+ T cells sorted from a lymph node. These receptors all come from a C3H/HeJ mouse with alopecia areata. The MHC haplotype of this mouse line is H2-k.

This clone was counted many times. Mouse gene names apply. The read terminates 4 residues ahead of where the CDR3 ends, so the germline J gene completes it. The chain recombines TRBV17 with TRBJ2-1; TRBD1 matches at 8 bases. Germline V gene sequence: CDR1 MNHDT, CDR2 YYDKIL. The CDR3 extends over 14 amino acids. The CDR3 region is CASRRQGSWAEQFF. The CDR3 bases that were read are TGTGCTAGCAGAAGACAGGGGAGTTGGGCT.

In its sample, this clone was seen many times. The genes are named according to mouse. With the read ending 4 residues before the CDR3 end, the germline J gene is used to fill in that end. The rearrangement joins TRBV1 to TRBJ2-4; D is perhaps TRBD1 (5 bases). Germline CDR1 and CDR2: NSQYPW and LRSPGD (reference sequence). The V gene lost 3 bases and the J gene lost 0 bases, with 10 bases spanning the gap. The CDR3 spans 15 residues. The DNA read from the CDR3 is TGCACCTGCAGTGCCGTGACAGATAGTCAAAAC. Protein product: CTCSAVTDSQN. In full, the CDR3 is CTCSAVTDSQNTLYF.

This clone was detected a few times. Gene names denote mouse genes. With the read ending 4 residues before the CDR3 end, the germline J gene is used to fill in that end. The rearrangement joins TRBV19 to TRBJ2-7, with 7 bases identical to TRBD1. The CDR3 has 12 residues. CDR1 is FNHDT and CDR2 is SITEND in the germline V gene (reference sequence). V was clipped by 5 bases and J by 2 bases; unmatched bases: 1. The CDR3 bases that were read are TGTGCCAGCAGGGGACAGACCTAT. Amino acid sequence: CASRGQTY. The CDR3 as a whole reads CASRGQTYEQYF.

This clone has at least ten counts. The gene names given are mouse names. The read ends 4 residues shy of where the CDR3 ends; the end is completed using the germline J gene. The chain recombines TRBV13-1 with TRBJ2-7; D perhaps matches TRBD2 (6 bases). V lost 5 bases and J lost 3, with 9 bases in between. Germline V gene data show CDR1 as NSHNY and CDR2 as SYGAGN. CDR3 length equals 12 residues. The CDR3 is CASSRGVYEQYF. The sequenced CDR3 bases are TGTGCCAGCAGCCGGGGGGTCTAT.

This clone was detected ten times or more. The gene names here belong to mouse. The DNA read from the CDR3 is TGTGCCAGCAGCCCCCAGAGTGCAGAA. The encoded protein is CASSPQSAE. The entire CDR3 protein is CASSPQSAETLYF. This sequence joins TRBV5 and TRBJ2-3; D is undetermined. The read halts 4 residues ahead of the CDR3 end, with the missing end drawn from the germline J gene. The CDR3 consists of 13 residues. V was clipped by 4 bases and J by 0 bases, with 5 bases between them. Germline CDR1 reads LGHNA; CDR2 reads YNLKQL (reference sequence).